These T cell receptor beta chains were read from a single sample in a study of Ad26.COV2.S vaccination and SARS-CoV-2 variants. Sequenced by immunoSEQ multiplex PCR; TCRdb stores in-frame clones only, minus some. The sample shows about half a million clones, 80% to 90% of them seen only once. Sequenced material: peripheral blood, taken in a trial of Ad26.COV2.S vaccine versus placebo. Receptors were obtained from a person between 18 and 65 years old who received the Ad26.COV2.S COVID-19 vaccine or a placebo. Both conserved end residues are part of each CDR3. A D gene is named only where the DNA matches it firmly. For some rows the clone size is stated as once, few or many, or as a class when expanded; others skip it.

clone size: -
CDR3 length: 12
J gene: TRBJ1-1
D gene: -
V gene: TRBV7-2
CDR3 DNA: TGTGCCACCGGATCCGTGAACACTGAAGCTTTCTTT
CDR3 protein: CATGSVNTEAFF

clone size: -
CDR3 length: 16
J gene: TRBJ1-4
D gene: TRBD1
V gene: TRBV3-1/TRBV3-2
CDR3 DNA: TGTGCCAGCAGCCATAAGAGGGGCAGGGGGACTGAAAAACTGTTTTTT
CDR3 protein: CASSHKRGRGTEKLFF

clone size: -
CDR3 length: 14
J gene: TRBJ2-3
D gene: -
V gene: TRBV11-2
CDR3 DNA: TGTGCCAGCAGAAGTGTGTTTGGCACAGATACGCAGTATTTT
CDR3 protein: CASRSVFGTDTQYF

clone size: -
CDR3 length: 13
J gene: TRBJ1-2
D gene: TRBD1
V gene: TRBV7-2
CDR3 DNA: TGTGCCAGCAGCTCCAGGGGGCGCGATGGCTACACCTTC
CDR3 protein: CASSSRGRDGYTF

clone size: -
CDR3 length: 16
J gene: TRBJ2-1
D gene: TRBD1
V gene: TRBV11-2
CDR3 DNA: TGTGCCAGCAGCTCCTTAGAGGGACAGGGCCCGAATGAGCAGTTCTTC
CDR3 protein: CASSSLEGQGPNEQFF

clone size: -
CDR3 length: 13
J gene: TRBJ2-2
D gene: -
V gene: TRBV24-1
CDR3 DNA: TGTGCCACCAGTGGGCTGCTCACCGGGGAGCTGTTTTTT
CDR3 protein: CATSGLLTGELFF

clone size: -
CDR3 length: 17
J gene: TRBJ1-5
D gene: TRBD1
V gene: TRBV6-1
CDR3 DNA: TGTGCCAGCAGTGGCGGGGACAGCCGATATAGCAATCAGCCCCAGCATTTT
CDR3 protein: CASSGGDSRYSNQPQHF

clone size: -
CDR3 length: 15
J gene: TRBJ1-2
D gene: -
V gene: TRBV3-1/TRBV3-2
CDR3 DNA: TGTGCCAGCAGCCAGGAAAACCCACTACGGTATGGCTACACCTTC
CDR3 protein: CASSQENPLRYGYTF

clone size: -
CDR3 length: 18
J gene: TRBJ1-3
D gene: -
V gene: TRBV7-2
CDR3 DNA: TGTGCCAGCAGCTTAGGTGCTAGGAGGAGTCGCTCTGGAAACACCATATATTTT
CDR3 protein: CASSLGARRSRSGNTIYF

clone size: -
CDR3 length: 15
J gene: TRBJ2-7
D gene: -
V gene: TRBV6-5
CDR3 DNA: TGTGCCAGCTCTAGGTCGCCGGGAGCGGTGACAGAGCAGTACTTC
CDR3 protein: CASSRSPGAVTEQYF

clone size: -
CDR3 length: 14
J gene: TRBJ2-7
D gene: TRBD1
V gene: TRBV3-1/TRBV3-2
CDR3 DNA: TGTGCCAGCAGCCAACCGTCGACAGGGGACGAGCAGTACTTC
CDR3 protein: CASSQPSTGDEQYF

clone size: -
CDR3 length: 13
J gene: TRBJ2-5
D gene: -
V gene: TRBV12-3/TRBV12-4
CDR3 DNA: TGTGCCAGCAGTTTCAGGCACCAAGAGACCCAGTACTTC
CDR3 protein: CASSFRHQETQYF

clone size: -
CDR3 length: 15
J gene: TRBJ2-7
D gene: -
V gene: TRBV11-2
CDR3 DNA: TGTGCCAGCAGCTTAGATTTATCAGGCCTCTACGAGCAGTACTTC
CDR3 protein: CASSLDLSGLYEQYF

clone size: -
CDR3 length: 15
J gene: TRBJ1-2
D gene: -
V gene: TRBV5-4
CDR3 DNA: TGTGCCAGCAGCTTTCGACAGCCAAAGAACTATGGCTACACCTTC
CDR3 protein: CASSFRQPKNYGYTF

clone size: -
CDR3 length: 16
J gene: TRBJ1-4
D gene: -
V gene: TRBV6-6
CDR3 DNA: TGTGCCAGCAGTTACTCAGCAGGGAGCGGGGGTGAAAAACTGTTTTTT
CDR3 protein: CASSYSAGSGGEKLFF

clone size: -
CDR3 length: 12
J gene: TRBJ2-5
D gene: -
V gene: TRBV6-5
CDR3 DNA: TGTGCCACCGGGGGCTTTCGAGAGACCCAGTACTTC
CDR3 protein: CATGGFRETQYF

clone size: -
CDR3 length: 14
J gene: TRBJ1-2
D gene: -
V gene: TRBV6-2/TRBV6-3
CDR3 DNA: TGTGCCAGCAGTCTTGAGTCAGGGAACTATGGCTACACCTTC
CDR3 protein: CASSLESGNYGYTF

clone size: -
CDR3 length: 15
J gene: TRBJ1-2
D gene: -
V gene: TRBV9
CDR3 DNA: TGTGCCAGCAGCGTGGAGCATGCCGGCCCCGATGGCTACACCTTC
CDR3 protein: CASSVEHAGPDGYTF

clone size: -
CDR3 length: 13
J gene: TRBJ1-4
D gene: -
V gene: TRBV11-2
CDR3 DNA: TGTGCCAGCAGCTCCAGGGCTAATGAAAAACTGTTTTTT
CDR3 protein: CASSSRANEKLFF

clone size: -
CDR3 length: 12
J gene: TRBJ2-7
D gene: -
V gene: TRBV5-1
CDR3 DNA: TGCGCCAGCAGCCAGGATAACTACGAGCAGTACTTC
CDR3 protein: CASSQDNYEQYF

clone size: once
CDR3 length: 13
J gene: TRBJ1-1
D gene: -
V gene: TRBV5-6
CDR3 DNA: TGTGCCAGCAGTTACTCTTTGAACACTGAAGCTTTCTTT
CDR3 protein: CASSYSLNTEAFF

clone size: -
CDR3 length: 13
J gene: TRBJ1-1
D gene: TRBD1
V gene: TRBV30
CDR3 DNA: TGTGCCTGGGCGGGACAGGTGAACACTGAAGCTTTCTTT
CDR3 protein: CAWAGQVNTEAFF

clone size: -
CDR3 length: 14
J gene: TRBJ1-1
D gene: -
V gene: TRBV19
CDR3 DNA: TGTGCCAGTACTCCGATTACCATGAACACTGAAGCTTTCTTT
CDR3 protein: CASTPITMNTEAFF

clone size: -
CDR3 length: 14
J gene: TRBJ1-3
D gene: -
V gene: TRBV10-2
CDR3 DNA: TGCGCCAGCAGTGAGCTCTACTCTGGAAACACCATATATTTT
CDR3 protein: CASSELYSGNTIYF

clone size: -
CDR3 length: 15
J gene: TRBJ2-7
D gene: TRBD1
V gene: TRBV29-1
CDR3 DNA: TGCAGCGTTGAACGTGGGACAGGGCCAAACTACGAGCAGTACTTC
CDR3 protein: CSVERGTGPNYEQYF

clone size: -
CDR3 length: 14
J gene: TRBJ2-1
D gene: -
V gene: TRBV28
CDR3 DNA: TGTGCCAGCAGTTCACTGGACTCCTACAATGAGCAGTTCTTC
CDR3 protein: CASSSLDSYNEQFF

clone size: -
CDR3 length: 13
J gene: TRBJ1-1
D gene: -
V gene: TRBV7-9
CDR3 DNA: TGTGCCAGCAGCTTAAAAGGCGGCACTGAAGCTTTCTTT
CDR3 protein: CASSLKGGTEAFF

clone size: -
CDR3 length: 14
J gene: TRBJ2-7
D gene: -
V gene: TRBV23-1
CDR3 DNA: TGCGCCGGAATACCGGGACTTAGCTCCTACGAGCAGTACTTC
CDR3 protein: CAGIPGLSSYEQYF

clone size: once
CDR3 length: 17
J gene: TRBJ2-1
D gene: TRBD2
V gene: TRBV15
CDR3 DNA: TGTGCCACCAGCGCCCTCCCCCCCAGCGGGAGTTACAATGAGCAGTTCTTC
CDR3 protein: CATSALPPSGSYNEQFF

clone size: -
CDR3 length: 17
J gene: TRBJ1-1
D gene: -
V gene: TRBV3-1/TRBV3-2
CDR3 DNA: TGTGCCAGCAGCCCAGTTATCCTTGAAGGGTGGTGGGCTGAAGCTTTCTTT
CDR3 protein: CASSPVILEGWWAEAFF

clone size: once
CDR3 length: 15
J gene: TRBJ1-2
D gene: -
V gene: TRBV15
CDR3 DNA: TGTGCCACCAGCAGAACAGAAGAACCACACTATGGCTACACCTTC
CDR3 protein: CATSRTEEPHYGYTF

clone size: -
CDR3 length: 13
J gene: TRBJ2-7
D gene: -
V gene: TRBV2
CDR3 DNA: TGTGCCAGCAGTCGAGACAGACCCTACGAGCAGTACTTC
CDR3 protein: CASSRDRPYEQYF

clone size: -
CDR3 length: 14
J gene: TRBJ2-5
D gene: -
V gene: TRBV4-1
CDR3 DNA: TGCGCCAGCAGCCAAGTTAGAGATAAAGAGACCCAGTACTTC
CDR3 protein: CASSQVRDKETQYF

clone size: -
CDR3 length: 14
J gene: TRBJ1-2
D gene: -
V gene: TRBV19
CDR3 DNA: TGTGCCAGTAGTAGAAAGCAGGGACCGGGAGGCTACACCTTC
CDR3 protein: CASSRKQGPGGYTF

clone size: -
CDR3 length: 14
J gene: TRBJ2-3
D gene: -
V gene: TRBV5-4
CDR3 DNA: TGTGCCAGCAGCCTCGCGGGAAGCACAGATACGCAGTATTTT
CDR3 protein: CASSLAGSTDTQYF

clone size: -
CDR3 length: 15
J gene: TRBJ1-1
D gene: TRBD1
V gene: TRBV6-2/TRBV6-3
CDR3 DNA: TGTGCCAGCAGCCCCCCGGACAGGATGAACACTGAAGCTTTCTTT
CDR3 protein: CASSPPDRMNTEAFF

clone size: -
CDR3 length: 16
J gene: TRBJ1-2
D gene: -
V gene: TRBV18
CDR3 DNA: TGTGCCAGCTCACCAAAGTTGGGGGATACTAACTATGGCTACACCTTC
CDR3 protein: CASSPKLGDTNYGYTF

clone size: once
CDR3 length: 13
J gene: TRBJ1-2
D gene: -
V gene: TRBV7-2
CDR3 DNA: TGTGCCAGCAGCCAGACAGCAAACTATGGCTACACCTTC
CDR3 protein: CASSQTANYGYTF

clone size: -
CDR3 length: 15
J gene: TRBJ2-3
D gene: TRBD2
V gene: TRBV19
CDR3 DNA: TGTGCCAGGATAGGGAAGCGGGACTTTATATACACGCAGTATTTT
CDR3 protein: CARIGKRDFIYTQYF

clone size: once
CDR3 length: 10
J gene: TRBJ2-1
D gene: -
V gene: TRBV30
CDR3 DNA: TGTGCCTGGAGTGGGAATGAGCAGTTCTTC
CDR3 protein: CAWSGNEQFF

clone size: -
CDR3 length: 16
J gene: TRBJ2-3
D gene: TRBD2
V gene: TRBV7-9
CDR3 DNA: TGTGCCAGCAGCTTAGAGCTAGCGGGCGGCACAGATACGCAGTATTTT
CDR3 protein: CASSLELAGGTDTQYF

clone size: -
CDR3 length: 13
J gene: TRBJ1-2
D gene: -
V gene: TRBV5-1
CDR3 DNA: TGCGCCAGCAGCCCTATGCCAGGTAGAGGCTACACCTTC
CDR3 protein: CASSPMPGRGYTF

clone size: -
CDR3 length: 17
J gene: TRBJ1-6
D gene: -
V gene: TRBV25-1
CDR3 DNA: TGTGCCAGCAGTGGACAGGTGGGGAGCTCCTATAATTCACCCCTCCACTTT
CDR3 protein: CASSGQVGSSYNSPLHF

clone size: -
CDR3 length: 14
J gene: TRBJ2-2
D gene: -
V gene: TRBV5-1
CDR3 DNA: TGCGCCAGCAGCAAGGACGGAAACACCGGGGAGCTGTTTTTT
CDR3 protein: CASSKDGNTGELFF

clone size: -
CDR3 length: 15
J gene: TRBJ2-3
D gene: TRBD2
V gene: TRBV5-4
CDR3 DNA: TGTGCCAGCAGCTTGGAGCGGGGACGCACAGATACGCAGTATTTT
CDR3 protein: CASSLERGRTDTQYF

clone size: -
CDR3 length: 15
J gene: TRBJ2-1
D gene: TRBD1
V gene: TRBV30
CDR3 DNA: TGTGCCTGGGCCCATCCGGGACAGGGCAACAATGAGCAGTTCTTC
CDR3 protein: CAWAHPGQGNNEQFF

clone size: -
CDR3 length: 15
J gene: TRBJ1-2
D gene: TRBD1
V gene: TRBV19
CDR3 DNA: TGTGCCAGCCAGCCGGGGACAGGGGGAGGCTATGGCTACACCTTC
CDR3 protein: CASQPGTGGGYGYTF

clone size: -
CDR3 length: 14
J gene: TRBJ2-5
D gene: -
V gene: TRBV18
CDR3 DNA: TGTGCCAGCTCACCAAGGCGGGGAGAAGAGACCCAGTACTTC
CDR3 protein: CASSPRRGEETQYF

clone size: -
CDR3 length: 14
J gene: TRBJ1-6
D gene: -
V gene: TRBV11-2
CDR3 DNA: TGTGCCAGCAGCCCAGGGACCTGGTATTCACCCCTCCACTTT
CDR3 protein: CASSPGTWYSPLHF

clone size: -
CDR3 length: 13
J gene: TRBJ2-3
D gene: -
V gene: TRBV9
CDR3 DNA: TGTGCCAGCAGCGTCGGGAGCACAGATACGCAGTATTTT
CDR3 protein: CASSVGSTDTQYF

clone size: -
CDR3 length: 18
J gene: TRBJ2-7
D gene: TRBD2
V gene: TRBV18
CDR3 DNA: TGTGCCAGCTCACCAACAGCCGTCTCACTAGCGACTTCCTACGAGCAGTACTTC
CDR3 protein: CASSPTAVSLATSYEQYF

clone size: -
CDR3 length: 14
J gene: TRBJ1-1
D gene: -
V gene: TRBV9
CDR3 DNA: TGTGCCAGCAGCGTGGGGGGGCGGGACACTGAAGCTTTCTTT
CDR3 protein: CASSVGGRDTEAFF

clone size: -
CDR3 length: 15
J gene: TRBJ2-1
D gene: TRBD1
V gene: TRBV9
CDR3 DNA: TGTGCCAGCAGCCCCCGGACCGGGACAGGGAATGAGCAGTTCTTC
CDR3 protein: CASSPRTGTGNEQFF

clone size: -
CDR3 length: 14
J gene: TRBJ1-1
D gene: -
V gene: TRBV5-5
CDR3 DNA: TGTGCCAGCAGCTTGGTCCGTTGGTCACTTGAGGCTTTCTTT
CDR3 protein: CASSLVRWSLEAFF

clone size: -
CDR3 length: 16
J gene: TRBJ1-2
D gene: TRBD1
V gene: TRBV5-1
CDR3 DNA: TGCGCCAGCAGCTCTAGGGAACAGGGGATTGGCTATGGCTACACCTTC
CDR3 protein: CASSSREQGIGYGYTF